What follows describes a single T cell receptor (beta chain). Antigen unknown. This entry is derived from a study of T cell responses to AZD1222 COVID-19 vaccine. Study outcomes and limitations: Seropositivity was recorded at baseline in only a handful of AZD1222 recipients.

Generated by immunoSEQ multiplex PCR, the TCRdb table keeps only in-frame clones and is missing some. The table has roughly 130,000 clones, 80% to 90% seen once. The germline CDR1 and CDR2 sequences are SEHNR and FQNEAQ (reference sequence). The CDR3 is made up of 14 amino acids. Losses at the gene ends were 2 bases for V and 2 bases for J; bases not matched to a gene: 2. This material consisted of peripheral blood, taken on day 0 of AZD1222 vaccination. J is TRBJ2-7 and V is TRBV7-9, with TRBD2 matching 8 bases. The sequence came from an adult in good health. CDR3 in amino acids: CASSLRGGPYEQYF. The CDR3 nucleotides read TGTGCCAGCAGCTTACGCGGGGGGCCCTACGAGCAGTACTTC.